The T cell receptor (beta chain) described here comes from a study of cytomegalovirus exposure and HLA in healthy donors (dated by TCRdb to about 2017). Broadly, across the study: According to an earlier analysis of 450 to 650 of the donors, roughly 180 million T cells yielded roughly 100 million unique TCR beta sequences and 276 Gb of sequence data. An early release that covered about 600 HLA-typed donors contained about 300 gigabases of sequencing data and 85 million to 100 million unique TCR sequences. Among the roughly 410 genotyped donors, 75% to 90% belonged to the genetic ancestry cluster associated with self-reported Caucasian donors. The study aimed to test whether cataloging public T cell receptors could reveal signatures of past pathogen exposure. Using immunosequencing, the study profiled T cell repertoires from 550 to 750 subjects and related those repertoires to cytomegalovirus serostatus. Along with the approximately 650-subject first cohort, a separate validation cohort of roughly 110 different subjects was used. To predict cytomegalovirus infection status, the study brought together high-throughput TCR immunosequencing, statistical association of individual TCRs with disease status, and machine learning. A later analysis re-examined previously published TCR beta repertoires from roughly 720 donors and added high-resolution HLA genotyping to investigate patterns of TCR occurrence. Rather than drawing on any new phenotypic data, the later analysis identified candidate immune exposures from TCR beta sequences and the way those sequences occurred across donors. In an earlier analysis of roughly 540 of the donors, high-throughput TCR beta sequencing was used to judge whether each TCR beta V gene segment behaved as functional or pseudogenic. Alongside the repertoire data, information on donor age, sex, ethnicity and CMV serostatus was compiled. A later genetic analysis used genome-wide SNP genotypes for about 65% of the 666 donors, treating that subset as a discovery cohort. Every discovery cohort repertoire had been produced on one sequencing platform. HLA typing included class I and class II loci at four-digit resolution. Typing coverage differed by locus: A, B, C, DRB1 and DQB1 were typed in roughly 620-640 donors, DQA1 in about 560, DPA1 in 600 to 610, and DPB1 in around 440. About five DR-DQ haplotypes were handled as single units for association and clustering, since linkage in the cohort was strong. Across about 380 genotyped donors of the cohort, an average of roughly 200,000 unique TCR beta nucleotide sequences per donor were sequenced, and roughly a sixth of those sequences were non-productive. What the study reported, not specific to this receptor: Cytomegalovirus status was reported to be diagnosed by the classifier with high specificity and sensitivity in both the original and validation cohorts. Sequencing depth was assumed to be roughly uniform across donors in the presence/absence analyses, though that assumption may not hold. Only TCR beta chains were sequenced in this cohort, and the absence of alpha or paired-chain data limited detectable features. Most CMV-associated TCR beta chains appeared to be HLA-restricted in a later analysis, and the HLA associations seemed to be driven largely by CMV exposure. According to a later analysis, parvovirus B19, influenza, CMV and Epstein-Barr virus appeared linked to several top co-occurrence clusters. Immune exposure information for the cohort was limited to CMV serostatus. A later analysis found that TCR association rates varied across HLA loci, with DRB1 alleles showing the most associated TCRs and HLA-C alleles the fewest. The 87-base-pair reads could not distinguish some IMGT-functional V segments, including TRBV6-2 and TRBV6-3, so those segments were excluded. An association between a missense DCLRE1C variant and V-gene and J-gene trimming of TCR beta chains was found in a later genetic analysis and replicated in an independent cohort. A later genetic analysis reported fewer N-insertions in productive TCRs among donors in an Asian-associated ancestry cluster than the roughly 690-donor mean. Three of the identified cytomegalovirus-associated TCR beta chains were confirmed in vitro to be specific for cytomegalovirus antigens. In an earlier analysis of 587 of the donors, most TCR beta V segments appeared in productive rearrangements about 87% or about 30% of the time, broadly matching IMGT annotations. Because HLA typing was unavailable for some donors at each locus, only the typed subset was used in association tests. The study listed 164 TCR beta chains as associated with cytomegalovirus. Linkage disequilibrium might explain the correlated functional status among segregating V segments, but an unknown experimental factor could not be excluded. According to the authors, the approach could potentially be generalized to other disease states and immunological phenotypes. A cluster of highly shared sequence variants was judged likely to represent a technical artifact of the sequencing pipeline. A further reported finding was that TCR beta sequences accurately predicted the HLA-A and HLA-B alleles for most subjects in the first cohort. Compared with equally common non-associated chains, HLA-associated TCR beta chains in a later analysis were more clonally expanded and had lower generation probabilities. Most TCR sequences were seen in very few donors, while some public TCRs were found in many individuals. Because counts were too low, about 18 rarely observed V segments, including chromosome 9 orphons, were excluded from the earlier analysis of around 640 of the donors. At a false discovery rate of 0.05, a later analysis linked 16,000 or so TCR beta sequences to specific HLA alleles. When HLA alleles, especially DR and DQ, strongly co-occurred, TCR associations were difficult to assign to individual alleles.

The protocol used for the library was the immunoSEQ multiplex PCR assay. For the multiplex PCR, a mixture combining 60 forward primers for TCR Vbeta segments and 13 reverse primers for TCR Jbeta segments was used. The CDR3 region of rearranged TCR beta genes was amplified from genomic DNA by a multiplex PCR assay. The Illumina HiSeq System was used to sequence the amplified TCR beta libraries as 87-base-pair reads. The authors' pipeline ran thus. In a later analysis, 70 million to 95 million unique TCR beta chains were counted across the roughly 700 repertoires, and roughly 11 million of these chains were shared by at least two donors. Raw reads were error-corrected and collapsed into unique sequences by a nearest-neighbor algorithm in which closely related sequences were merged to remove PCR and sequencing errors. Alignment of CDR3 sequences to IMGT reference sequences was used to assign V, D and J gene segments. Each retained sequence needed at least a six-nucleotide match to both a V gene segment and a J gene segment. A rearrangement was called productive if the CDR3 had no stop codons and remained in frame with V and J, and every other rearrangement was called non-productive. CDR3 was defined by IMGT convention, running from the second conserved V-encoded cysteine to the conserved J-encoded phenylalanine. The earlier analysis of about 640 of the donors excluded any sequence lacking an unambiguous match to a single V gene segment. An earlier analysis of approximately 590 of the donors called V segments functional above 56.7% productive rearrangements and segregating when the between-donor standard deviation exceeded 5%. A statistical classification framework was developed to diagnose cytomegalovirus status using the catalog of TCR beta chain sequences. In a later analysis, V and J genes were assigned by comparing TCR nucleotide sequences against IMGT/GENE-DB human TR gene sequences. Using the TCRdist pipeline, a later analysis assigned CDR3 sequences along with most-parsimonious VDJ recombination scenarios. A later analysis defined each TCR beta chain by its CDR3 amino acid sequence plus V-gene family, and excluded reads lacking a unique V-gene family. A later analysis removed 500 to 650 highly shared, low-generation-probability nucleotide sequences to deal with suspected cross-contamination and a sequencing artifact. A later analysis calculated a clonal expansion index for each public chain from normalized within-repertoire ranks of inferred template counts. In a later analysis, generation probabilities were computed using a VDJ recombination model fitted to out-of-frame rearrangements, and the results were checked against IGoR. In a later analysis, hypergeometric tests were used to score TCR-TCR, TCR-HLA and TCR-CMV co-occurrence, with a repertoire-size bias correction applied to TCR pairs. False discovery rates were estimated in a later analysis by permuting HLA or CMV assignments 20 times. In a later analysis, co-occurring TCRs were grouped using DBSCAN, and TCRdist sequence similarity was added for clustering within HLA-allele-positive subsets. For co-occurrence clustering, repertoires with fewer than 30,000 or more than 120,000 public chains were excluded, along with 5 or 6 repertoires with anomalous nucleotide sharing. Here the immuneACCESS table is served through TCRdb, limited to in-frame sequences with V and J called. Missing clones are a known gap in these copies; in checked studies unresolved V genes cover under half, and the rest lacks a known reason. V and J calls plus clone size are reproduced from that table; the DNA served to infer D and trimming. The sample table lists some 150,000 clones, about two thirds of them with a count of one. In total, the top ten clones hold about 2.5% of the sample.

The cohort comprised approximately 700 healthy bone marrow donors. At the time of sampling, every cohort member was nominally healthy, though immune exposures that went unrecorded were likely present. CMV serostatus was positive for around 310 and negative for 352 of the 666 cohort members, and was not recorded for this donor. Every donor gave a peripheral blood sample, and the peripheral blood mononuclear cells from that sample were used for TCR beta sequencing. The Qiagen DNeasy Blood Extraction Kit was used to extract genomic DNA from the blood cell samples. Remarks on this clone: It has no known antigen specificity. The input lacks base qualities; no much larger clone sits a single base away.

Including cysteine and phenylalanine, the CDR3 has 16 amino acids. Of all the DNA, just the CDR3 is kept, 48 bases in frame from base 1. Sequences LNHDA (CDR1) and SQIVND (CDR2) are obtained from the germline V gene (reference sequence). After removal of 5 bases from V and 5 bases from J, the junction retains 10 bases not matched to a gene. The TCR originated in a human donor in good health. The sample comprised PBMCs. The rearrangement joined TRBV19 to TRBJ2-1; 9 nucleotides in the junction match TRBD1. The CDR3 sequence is CASSPLGGTGNNEQFF. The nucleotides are TGTGCCAGTAGTCCACTGGGGGGGACAGGGAACAATGAGCAGTTCTTC.